A selection of T cell receptor beta chains follows, all from one sample in a study of early T cells in non-severe SARS-CoV-2 infection. TCRdb recomputed calls from the 5' RACE reads with MiXCR, one row per CDR3 protein. The profile covers approximately 70,000 distinct CDR3 sequences, with around 12% appearing a single time and around 2.9% taken by the ten largest. This specimen was whole blood, taken at baseline. These receptors originate from an adult who was a healthcare worker with PCR-confirmed SARS-CoV-2 infection or an uninfected control (not recorded which). Both conserved end residues are part of each CDR3. A D gene is named only where the DNA matches it firmly. Clone size is stated in some rows and not others, as once, few, many or a class when expanded.

CDR3nt | CDR3aa | len | j_gene | v_gene | d_gene | abundance
TGTGCCATCAGCTCTACCCCGGGTAGGACTGAAGCTTTCTTT | CAISSTPGRTEAFF | 14 | TRBJ1-1 | TRBV10-3 | - | -
TGTGCCAGCAGCCTGGATCTCTGGCCCTACGAGCAGTACTTC | CASSLDLWPYEQYF | 14 | TRBJ2-7 | TRBV14 | - | -
TGTGCCAGCAGCTTACTCGGGACACAAGAGACCCAGTACTTC | CASSLLGTQETQYF | 14 | TRBJ2-5 | TRBV7-2 | - | -
TGTGCCAGCAAGGGCGACACCCTGGATGAAAAACTGTTTTTT | CASKGDTLDEKLFF | 14 | TRBJ1-4 | TRBV7-9 | - | many
TGTGCCAGCGTTTATGGGACAGGGAGCAATCAGCCCCAGCATTTT | CASVYGTGSNQPQHF | 15 | TRBJ1-5 | TRBV6-1 | TRBD1 | many
TGTGCCAGCAGCCAGCGGGGGGGCGGCACCGGGGAGCTGTTTTTT | CASSQRGGGTGELFF | 15 | TRBJ2-2 | TRBV7-8 | TRBD2 | few
TGTGCCAGTAGCGTTCTCGGGTCCTACAATGAGCAGTTCTTC | CASSVLGSYNEQFF | 14 | TRBJ2-1 | TRBV19 | - | -
TGTGCCAGCAGCTCCGGACAGACAGATACGCAGTATTTT | CASSSGQTDTQYF | 13 | TRBJ2-3 | TRBV7-9 | - | -
TGTGCCAGCATAGGACCTGCCTACGAGCAGTACTTC | CASIGPAYEQYF | 12 | TRBJ2-7 | TRBV28 | - | many
TGTGCCAGCAGCCCGAGCGCTAGCGGGGGGTACACAGATACGCAGTATTTT | CASSPSASGGYTDTQYF | 17 | TRBJ2-3 | TRBV7-8 | TRBD2 | -
TGTGCCAGCAGGAAGGACAGGGCCTTATTAATGGAGCAGTTCTTC | CASRKDRALLMEQFF | 15 | TRBJ2-1 | TRBV6-1 | TRBD1 | many
TGCAGCGTTGAGGGTGGACGGAAGAAAGAGACCCAGTACTTC | CSVEGGRKKETQYF | 14 | TRBJ2-5 | TRBV29-1 | - | -
TGTGCCAGCAGTCGGGGGGGTCCCCAAGAGACCCAGTACTTC | CASSRGGPQETQYF | 14 | TRBJ2-5 | TRBV12-3/TRBV12-4 | TRBD2 | few
TGTGCCAGCAGTCGACAGAACCAAGAGACCCAGTACTTC | CASSRQNQETQYF | 13 | TRBJ2-5 | TRBV27 | - | -
TGTGCCAGCAGTCCGGGACATGGGGCCACAGATACGCAGTATTTT | CASSPGHGATDTQYF | 15 | TRBJ2-3 | TRBV12-3/TRBV12-4 | - | -
TGTGCCAGCAGCTCGAACCCGCGACGGTCAAGCACAGATACGCAGTATTTT | CASSSNPRRSSTDTQYF | 17 | TRBJ2-3 | TRBV9 | - | -
TGTGCCAGTAGTCCCCAAACAGGGACGCCCAGAGAAAAACTGTTTTTT | CASSPQTGTPREKLFF | 16 | TRBJ1-4 | TRBV19 | - | few
TGTGCCAGTAGGACTAGCGGGGGGCTTGGAGATACGCAGTATTTT | CASRTSGGLGDTQYF | 15 | TRBJ2-3 | TRBV19 | TRBD2 | few
TGTGCCAGCAGCTCGGGAACAGGGGAGACTGAAGCTTTCTTT | CASSSGTGETEAFF | 14 | TRBJ1-1 | TRBV7-2 | TRBD1 | -
TGTGCCAGCAGTTCATATCCTCTGGACTCCATCATGTGGGGCTACACCTTC | CASSSYPLDSIMWGYTF | 17 | TRBJ1-2 | TRBV6-2/TRBV6-3 | - | -
TGCAGCGTCAGGACAGGGACTAATTCACCCCTCCACTTT | CSVRTGTNSPLHF | 13 | TRBJ1-6 | TRBV29-1 | TRBD1 | few
TGCGCCAGCAGCCACCACGGGTGGAACTATGGCTACACCTTC | CASSHHGWNYGYTF | 14 | TRBJ1-2 | TRBV4-3 | - | -
TGTGCCAGCAGTTATTTCCTTTCTGGGGCCAACGTCCTGACTTTC | CASSYFLSGANVLTF | 15 | TRBJ2-6 | TRBV6-6 | - | -
TGCGCCAGCAGCCAAGATCGGGGGGGTTCCACTGAAGCTTTCTTT | CASSQDRGGSTEAFF | 15 | TRBJ1-1 | TRBV4-1 | - | many
TGTGCCAGCAGCTTAGTTACAGGGCGTATGAACCAGCCCCAGCATTTT | CASSLVTGRMNQPQHF | 16 | TRBJ1-5 | TRBV7-2 | - | -
TGTGCCAGCAGCTTACGATCTGGGGCAGGCCGATTGAACACTGAAGCTTTCTTT | CASSLRSGAGRLNTEAFF | 18 | TRBJ1-1 | TRBV7-3 | - | few
TGTGCCAGCAGCTTATCCGGGTCAGCAGATACGCAGTATTTT | CASSLSGSADTQYF | 14 | TRBJ2-3 | TRBV11-3 | - | -
TGTGCCAGCAGTCCCCCCCGGGTAAAGGTGGCCACTGAAGCTTTCTTT | CASSPPRVKVATEAFF | 16 | TRBJ1-1 | TRBV28 | - | few
TGTGCCAGCAGTTTCTCGTGGGATCATATAGGGTACGAGCAGTACTTC | CASSFSWDHIGYEQYF | 16 | TRBJ2-7 | TRBV28 | - | -
TGTGCCAGCAGCCGGACAGGGGAAGTGGCGACTTTATCCTTTCGCGCGAATACGCAGTATTTT | CASSRTGEVATLSFRANTQYF | 21 | TRBJ2-3 | TRBV7-6 | TRBD1 | -
TGTGCCACCAGCAGAGACGGAGCTCGTGGAAACACCATATATTTT | CATSRDGARGNTIYF | 15 | TRBJ1-3 | TRBV15 | - | many
TGCAGCGTTGCAGCGGGGGCGGCGGAGACCCAGTACTTC | CSVAAGAAETQYF | 13 | TRBJ2-5 | TRBV29-1 | TRBD2 | -
TGTGCCAGCAGCTTATCTGGGACAGGGGTGCGCGAGCAGTACTTC | CASSLSGTGVREQYF | 15 | TRBJ2-7 | TRBV7-9 | TRBD1 | few
TGTGCCAGCAGTGCCTGGGACCCCGAAACCGGGGAGCTGTTTTTT | CASSAWDPETGELFF | 15 | TRBJ2-2 | TRBV2 | - | many
TGCAGTGCCGAAGCAGGGTCCTCCTACGAGCAGTACTTC | CSAEAGSSYEQYF | 13 | TRBJ2-7 | TRBV20-1 | - | -
- | CASILAGGAAGELFF | 15 | TRBJ2-2 | TRBV6-1 | - | -
TGTGCCAGCAGCTTTCGACTAGTGGAGACCCAGTACTTC | CASSFRLVETQYF | 13 | TRBJ2-5 | TRBV7-2 | - | -
TGTGCCAGCAGCTTCGTAGCGCTAGCTGCCGAGCAGTTCTTC | CASSFVALAAEQFF | 14 | TRBJ2-1 | TRBV7-9 | - | many
TGCAGTGCTAGACCCTCCGGGACAGCGAACACTGAAGCTTTCTTT | CSARPSGTANTEAFF | 15 | TRBJ1-1 | TRBV20-1 | TRBD1 | -